This T cell receptor (beta chain) was captured in a study of blood T cells in healthy people across ages. General study points: As naive T cell percentage varied, TCR beta diversity correlated strongly with it.

There were at least 6 micrograms of total RNA extracted from every sample. This clonotype has just a few counts. What it binds is not known. The authors ran a second PCR of about 7 to 11 cycles using a sample-barcoded 5' primer and a J-beta primer mix. Per sample, CDR3-containing paired-end reads numbered at least 3 million. TCRdb itself ran the 5' RACE reads through MiXCR, one entry per CDR3 protein. The data hold around 780,000 distinct CDR3 sequences, with 45% to 70% observed a single time. The TCR comes from a man aged 40-50 years in good health. The sequenced sample was blood.

The CDR3 DNA is TGCAGCGTTGTACCCAGCGCGGGCTATGGCTACACCTTC. Amino acids: CSVVPSAGYGYTF. This chain links TRBV29-1 with TRBJ1-2; D gene ambiguous. Germline lookup yields CDR1 SQVTM and CDR2 ANQGSEA. This CDR3 region has 13 residues. V lost 4 bases and J 4 bases, leaving 13 bases between the germline ends.